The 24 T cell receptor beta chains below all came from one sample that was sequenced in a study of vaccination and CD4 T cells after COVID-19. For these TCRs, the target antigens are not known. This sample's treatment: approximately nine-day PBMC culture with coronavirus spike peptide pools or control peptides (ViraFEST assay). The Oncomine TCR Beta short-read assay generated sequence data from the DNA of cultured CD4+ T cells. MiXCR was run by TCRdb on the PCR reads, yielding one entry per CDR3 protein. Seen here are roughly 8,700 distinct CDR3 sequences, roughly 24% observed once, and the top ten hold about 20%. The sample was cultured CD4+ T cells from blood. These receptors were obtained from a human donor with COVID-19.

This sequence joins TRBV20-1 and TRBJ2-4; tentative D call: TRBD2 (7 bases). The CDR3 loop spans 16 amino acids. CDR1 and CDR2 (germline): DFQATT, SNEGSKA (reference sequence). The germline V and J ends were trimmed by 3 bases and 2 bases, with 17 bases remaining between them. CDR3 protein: CSASATGGASKNIQYF. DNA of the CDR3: TGCAGTGCTAGTGCGACTGGGGGGGCTTCCAAAAACATTCAGTACTTC.

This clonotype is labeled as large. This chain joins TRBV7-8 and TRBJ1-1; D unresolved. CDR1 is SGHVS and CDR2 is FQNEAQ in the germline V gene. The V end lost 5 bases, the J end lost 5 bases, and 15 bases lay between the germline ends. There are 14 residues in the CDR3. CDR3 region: CASSPRDLETEAFF. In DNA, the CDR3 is TGTGCCAGCAGCCCTAGAGACTTGGAGACTGAAGCTTTCTTT.

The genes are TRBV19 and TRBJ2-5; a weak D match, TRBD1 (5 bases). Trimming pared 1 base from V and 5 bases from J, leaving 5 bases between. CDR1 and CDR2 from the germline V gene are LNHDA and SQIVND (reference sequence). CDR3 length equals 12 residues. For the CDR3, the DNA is TGTGCCAGTAGTATAGCAGGGGAGACCCAGTACTTC. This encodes CASSIAGETQYF.

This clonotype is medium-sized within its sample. CDR3 in DNA: TGCAGTGCTAGAGATGGGGGTAAGGTGGGCACTGAAGCTTTCTTT. The encoded protein is CSARDGGKVGTEAFF. The rearrangement links TRBV20-1 to TRBJ1-1, with D possibly being TRBD1 (5 bases). V was pared by 0 bases and J by 4 bases, with 15 bases between. This CDR3 region has 15 residues. Germline V gene sequence: CDR1 DFQATT, CDR2 SNEGSKA (reference sequence).

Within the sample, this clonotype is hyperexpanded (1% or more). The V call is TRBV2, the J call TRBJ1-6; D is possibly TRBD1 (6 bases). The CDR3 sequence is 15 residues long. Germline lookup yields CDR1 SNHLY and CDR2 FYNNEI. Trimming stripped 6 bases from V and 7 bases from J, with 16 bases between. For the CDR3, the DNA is TGTGCCAGCAGAGCTAGGGACACAGGAAATTCACCCCTCCACTTT. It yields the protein CASRARDTGNSPLHF.

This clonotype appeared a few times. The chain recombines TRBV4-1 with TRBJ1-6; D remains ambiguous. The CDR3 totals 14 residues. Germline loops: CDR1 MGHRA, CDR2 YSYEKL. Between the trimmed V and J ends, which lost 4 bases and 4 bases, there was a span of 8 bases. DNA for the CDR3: TGCGCCAGCAGCCCCCAGGAGTATAATTCACCCCTCCACTTT. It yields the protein CASSPQEYNSPLHF.

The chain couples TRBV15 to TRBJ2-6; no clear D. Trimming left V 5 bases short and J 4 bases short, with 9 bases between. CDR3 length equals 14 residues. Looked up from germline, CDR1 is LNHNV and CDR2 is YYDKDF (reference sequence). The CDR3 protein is CATSRGAGANVLTF. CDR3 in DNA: TGTGCCACCAGCCGCGGTGCAGGGGCCAACGTCCTGACTTTC.

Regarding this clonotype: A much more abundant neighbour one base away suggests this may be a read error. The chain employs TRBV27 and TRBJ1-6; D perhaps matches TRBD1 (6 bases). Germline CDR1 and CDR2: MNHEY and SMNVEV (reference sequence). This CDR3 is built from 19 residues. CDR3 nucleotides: TGTGCCTGCAGTTTGATCAGTCTGGACAGCAGCTCCTATAATTCACCCCTCCACTTT. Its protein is CACSLISLDSSSYNSPLHF.

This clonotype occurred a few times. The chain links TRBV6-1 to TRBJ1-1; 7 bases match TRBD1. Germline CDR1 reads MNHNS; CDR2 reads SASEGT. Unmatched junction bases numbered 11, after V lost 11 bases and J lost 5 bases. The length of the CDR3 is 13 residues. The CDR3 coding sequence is TGTGCCTCCCAGGGGGGGGCGTATACTGAAGCTTTCTTT. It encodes CASQGGAYTEAFF.

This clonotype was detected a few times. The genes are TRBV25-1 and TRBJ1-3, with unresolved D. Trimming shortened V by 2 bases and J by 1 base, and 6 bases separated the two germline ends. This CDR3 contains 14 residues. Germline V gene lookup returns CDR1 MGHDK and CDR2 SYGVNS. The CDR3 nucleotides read TGTGCCAGCAGTGAAGAGCGGTCTGGAAACACCATATATTTT. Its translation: CASSEERSGNTIYF.

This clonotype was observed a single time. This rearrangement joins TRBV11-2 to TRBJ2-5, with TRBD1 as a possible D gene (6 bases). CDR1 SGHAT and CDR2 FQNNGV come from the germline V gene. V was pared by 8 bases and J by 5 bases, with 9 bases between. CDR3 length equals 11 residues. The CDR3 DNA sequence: TGTGCCAGCGGCCAGGGGGAGACCCAGTACTTC. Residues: CASGQGETQYF.

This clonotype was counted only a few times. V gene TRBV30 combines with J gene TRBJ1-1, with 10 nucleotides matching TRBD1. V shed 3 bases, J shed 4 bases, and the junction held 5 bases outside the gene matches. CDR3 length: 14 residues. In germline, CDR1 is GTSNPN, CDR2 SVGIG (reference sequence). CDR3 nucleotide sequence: TGTGCCTGGAGCAGGGACAGGGGAGGCACTGAAGCTTTCTTT. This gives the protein CAWSRDRGGTEAFF. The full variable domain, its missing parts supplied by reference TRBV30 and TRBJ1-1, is SQTIHQWPATLVQPVGSPLSLECTVEGTSNPNLYWYRQAAGRGLQLLFYSVGIGQISSEVPQNLSASRPQDRQFILSSKKLLLSDSGFYLCAWSRDRGGTEAFFGQGTRLTVV.

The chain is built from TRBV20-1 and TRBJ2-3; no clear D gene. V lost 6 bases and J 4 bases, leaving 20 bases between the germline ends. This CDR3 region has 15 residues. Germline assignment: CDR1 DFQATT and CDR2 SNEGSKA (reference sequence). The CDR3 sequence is CSAKARPQPADTQYF. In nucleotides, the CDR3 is TGCAGTGCCAAGGCCCGACCCCAACCCGCAGATACGCAGTATTTT.

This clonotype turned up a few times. The CDR3 sequence: CSARQETPTSEKLFF. CDR3 coding DNA: TGCAGTGCCCGACAGGAAACCCCAACCTCTGAAAAACTGTTTTTT. The chain has TRBV20-1 and TRBJ1-4, with D possibly TRBD1 on 6 matching bases. Germline V gene data show CDR1 as DFQATT and CDR2 as SNEGSKA (reference sequence). CDR3 length: 15 residues. Between the trimmed V and J ends, which lost 6 bases and 7 bases, there was a span of 21 bases.

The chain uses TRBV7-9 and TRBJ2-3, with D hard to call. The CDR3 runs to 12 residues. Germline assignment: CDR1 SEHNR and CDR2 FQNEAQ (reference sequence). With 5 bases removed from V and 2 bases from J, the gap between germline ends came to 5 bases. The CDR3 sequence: CASSDSTDTQYF. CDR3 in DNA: TGTGCCAGCAGCGACTCCACAGATACGCAGTATTTT.

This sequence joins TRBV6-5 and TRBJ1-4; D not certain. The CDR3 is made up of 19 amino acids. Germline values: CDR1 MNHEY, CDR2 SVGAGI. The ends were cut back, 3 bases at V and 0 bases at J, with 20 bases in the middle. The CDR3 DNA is TGTGCCAGCAGTTATCAATCCCCGCGAAATTTGGCAACTAATGAAAAACTGTTTTTT. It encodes CASSYQSPRNLATNEKLFF.

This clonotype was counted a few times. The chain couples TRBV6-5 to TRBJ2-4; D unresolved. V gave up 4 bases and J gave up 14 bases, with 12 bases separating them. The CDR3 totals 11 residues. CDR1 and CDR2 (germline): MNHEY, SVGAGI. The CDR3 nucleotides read TGTGCCAGCAGTTCGGGCATCCGAGAGTACTTC. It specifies CASSSGIREYF.

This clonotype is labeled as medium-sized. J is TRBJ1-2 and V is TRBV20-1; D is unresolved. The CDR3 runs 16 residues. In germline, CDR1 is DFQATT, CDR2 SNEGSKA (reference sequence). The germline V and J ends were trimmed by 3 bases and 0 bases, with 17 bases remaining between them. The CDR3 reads CSASDSWEGANYGYTF. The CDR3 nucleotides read TGCAGTGCTAGTGATTCTTGGGAGGGTGCTAACTATGGCTACACCTTC.

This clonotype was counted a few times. CDR3 region: CASQFSGNTIYF. As DNA, the CDR3 is TGTGCCAGCCAGTTCTCTGGAAACACCATATATTTT. The J gene is TRBJ1-3, the V gene TRBV28; D is unresolved. The V end was cut by 8 bases, the J end by 0 bases, with 5 bases between. Germline loops: CDR1 MDHEN, CDR2 SYDVKM. There are 12 residues in the CDR3.

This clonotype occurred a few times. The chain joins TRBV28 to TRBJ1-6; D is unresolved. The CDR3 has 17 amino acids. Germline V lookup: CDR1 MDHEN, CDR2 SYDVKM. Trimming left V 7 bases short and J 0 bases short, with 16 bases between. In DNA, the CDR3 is TGTGCCAGCACTCTTTATGAGACGGGCTCCTATAATTCACCCCTCCACTTT. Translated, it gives CASTLYETGSYNSPLHF.

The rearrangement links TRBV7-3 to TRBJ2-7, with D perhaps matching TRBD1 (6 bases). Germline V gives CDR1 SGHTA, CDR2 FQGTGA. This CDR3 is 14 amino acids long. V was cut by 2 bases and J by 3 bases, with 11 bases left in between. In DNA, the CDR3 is TGTGCCAGCAGCTTAGGAACCAGGGGCTACGAGCAGTACTTC. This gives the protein CASSLGTRGYEQYF.

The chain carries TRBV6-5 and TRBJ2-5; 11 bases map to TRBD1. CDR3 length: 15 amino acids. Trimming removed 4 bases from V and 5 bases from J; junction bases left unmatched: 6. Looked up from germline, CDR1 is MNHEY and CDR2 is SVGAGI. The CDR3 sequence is CASSFRTGGRETQYF. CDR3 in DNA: TGTGCCAGCAGTTTCCGGACAGGGGGCCGGGAGACCCAGTACTTC.

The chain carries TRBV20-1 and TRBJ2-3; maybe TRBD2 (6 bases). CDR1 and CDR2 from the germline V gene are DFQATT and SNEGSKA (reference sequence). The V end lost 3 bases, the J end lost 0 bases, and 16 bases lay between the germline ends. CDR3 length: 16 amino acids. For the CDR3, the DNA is TGCAGTGCTAGTGACCCTGGCGGGGAGAGCACAGATACGCAGTATTTT. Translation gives CSASDPGGESTDTQYF.

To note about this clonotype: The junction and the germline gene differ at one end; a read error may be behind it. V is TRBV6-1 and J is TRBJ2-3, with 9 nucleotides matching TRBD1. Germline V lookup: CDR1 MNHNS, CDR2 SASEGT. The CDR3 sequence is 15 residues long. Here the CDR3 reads CASSKAGQGTNTQYF. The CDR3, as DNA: TGTGCCAGCAGTAAAGCGGGACAGGGTACCAATACGCAGTATTTT.